The 5 T cell receptor beta chains below come from one sample, sequenced in a study of blood T cells in healthy people across ages (dated by TCRdb to about 2015). Library creation used 5' RACE. Sequencing took place on an Illumina HiSeq 2500. A second PCR of about 7 to 12 cycles was run with a J-beta primer mix and a sample-barcoded 5' primer. Through fastp at Q25 and MiXCR, TCRdb rebuilt clones from the public reads, retaining in-frame beta chains. Each record represents a unique CDR3 protein, reported with the most common genes and DNA among its rows. This sample is represented by 500,000 to 600,000 distinct CDR3 sequences; about 25% of them were singletons. The top ten constitute around 20% of the sample. The sequencing input was blood. These receptors originate from a woman between 65 and 79 years old in good health.

The chain recombines TRBV20-1 with TRBJ1-3; D is uncertain. Trimming shortened V by 4 bases and J by 4 bases, and 20 bases separated the two germline ends. Germline CDR1 is DFQATT and CDR2 is SNEGSKA (reference sequence). The CDR3 length is 16 residues. The CDR3 DNA reads TGCAGTGCTACGCAACCCCTGGCAGCCCGCGGAAACACCATATATTTT. The encoded protein is CSATQPLAARGNTIYF.

This clonotype was seen repeatedly, ten times or more. The V gene is TRBV7-3, the J gene TRBJ2-1; 9 nucleotides align to TRBD2. From germline, CDR1 is SGHTA and CDR2 FQGTGA. The CDR3 runs to 15 residues. After removal of 6 bases from V and 8 bases from J, the junction contained 11 bases not matched to a gene. The CDR3 is CASSEAGGQFYEQFF. CDR3 nucleotide sequence: TGTGCCAGCAGTGAGGCGGGGGGGCAATTCTATGAGCAGTTCTTC. Full variable domain (outside the CDR3, taken from reference TRBV7-3 and TRBJ2-1): GAGVSQTPSNKVTEKGKYVELRCDPISGHTALYWYRQSLGQGPEFLIYFQGTGAADDSGLPNDRFFAVRPEGSVSTLKIQRTERGDSAVYLCASSEAGGQFYEQFFGPGTRLTVL.

The chain combines TRBV7-8 with TRBJ2-5, with 11 bases fitting TRBD2. The J segment lost 1 base and the V segment lost 0 bases, leaving 7 bases of the junction unmatched. Germline V lookup: CDR1 SGHVS, CDR2 FQNEAQ. The CDR3 is 18 residues long. The CDR3 bases are TGTGCCAGCAGCTTAGCTAGCGGGGGGGCGTCAGTCCAAGAGACCCAGTACTTC. Amino acid sequence: CASSLASGGASVQETQYF.

This clonotype was seen repeatedly, ten times or more. This chain uses TRBV29-1 with TRBJ1-5, with D hard to call. The CDR3 is made up of 12 amino acids. Deletions cut 4 bases from V and 0 bases from J, with 4 bases between. The V gene's germline CDR1 is SQVTM and CDR2 ANQGSEA. The chain's CDR3 is CSVGSSNQPQHF. The CDR3 DNA follows: TGCAGCGTTGGGTCTAGCAATCAGCCCCAGCATTTT.

This chain joins TRBV7-2 and TRBJ2-4; TRBD2 agrees at 7 bases. Germline V CDR1 and CDR2: SGHTA, FQGNSA. Losses at the gene ends were 5 bases for V and 6 bases for J; bases not matched to a gene: 10. The CDR3 extends over 15 amino acids. CDR3 in DNA: TGTGCCAGCAGCCGTCGCACTAGCGACTCAAACATTCAGTACTTC. As protein: CASSRRTSDSNIQYF.